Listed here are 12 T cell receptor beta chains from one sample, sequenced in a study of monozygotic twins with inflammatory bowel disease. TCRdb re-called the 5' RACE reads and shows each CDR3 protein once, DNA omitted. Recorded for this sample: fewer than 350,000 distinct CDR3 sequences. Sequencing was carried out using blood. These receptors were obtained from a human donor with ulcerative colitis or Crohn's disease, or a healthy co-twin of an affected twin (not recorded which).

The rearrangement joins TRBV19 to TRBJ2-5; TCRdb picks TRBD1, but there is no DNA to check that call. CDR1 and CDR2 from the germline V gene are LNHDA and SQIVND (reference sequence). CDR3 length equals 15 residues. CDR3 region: CASSIGLGGQETQYF.

The CDR3 protein is CASSLFNLRQGHGYTF. The chain couples TRBV7-2 to TRBJ1-2; the D call of TRBD1 rests on TCRdb alone, since no DNA is present to check it. The CDR3 is 16 amino acids. Per the germline V gene, CDR1 is SGHTA and CDR2 is FQGNSA.

The CDR3 region is CSAIPGTSDEKLFF. The genes are TRBV20-1 and TRBJ1-4. Germline V CDR1 and CDR2: DFQATT, SNEGSKA (reference sequence). The CDR3 has 14 residues.

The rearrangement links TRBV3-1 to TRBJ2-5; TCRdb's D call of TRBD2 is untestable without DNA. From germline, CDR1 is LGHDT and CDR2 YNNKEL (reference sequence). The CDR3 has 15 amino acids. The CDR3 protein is CASSHLAGGGETQYF.

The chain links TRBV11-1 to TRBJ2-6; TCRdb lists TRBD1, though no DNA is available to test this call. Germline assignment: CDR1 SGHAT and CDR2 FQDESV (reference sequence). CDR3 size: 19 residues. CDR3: CASSVPGAGESVGANVLTF.

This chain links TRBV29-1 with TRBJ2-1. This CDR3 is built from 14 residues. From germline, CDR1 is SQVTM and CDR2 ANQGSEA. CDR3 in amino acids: CSVLQLHSYNEQFF.

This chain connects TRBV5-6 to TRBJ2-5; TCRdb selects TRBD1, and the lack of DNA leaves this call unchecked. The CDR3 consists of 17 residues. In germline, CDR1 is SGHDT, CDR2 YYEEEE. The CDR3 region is CASSYYGDRGVLATQYF.

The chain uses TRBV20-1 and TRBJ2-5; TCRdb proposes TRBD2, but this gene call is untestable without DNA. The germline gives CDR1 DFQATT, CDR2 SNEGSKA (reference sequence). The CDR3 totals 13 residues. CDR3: CSARGLSPETQYF.

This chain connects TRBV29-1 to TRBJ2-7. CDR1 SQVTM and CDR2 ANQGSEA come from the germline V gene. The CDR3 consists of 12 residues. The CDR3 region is CSVVGSSYEQYF.

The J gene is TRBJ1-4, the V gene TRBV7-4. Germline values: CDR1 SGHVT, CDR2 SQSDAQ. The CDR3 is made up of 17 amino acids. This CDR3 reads CASSLAPIQSTNEKLFF.

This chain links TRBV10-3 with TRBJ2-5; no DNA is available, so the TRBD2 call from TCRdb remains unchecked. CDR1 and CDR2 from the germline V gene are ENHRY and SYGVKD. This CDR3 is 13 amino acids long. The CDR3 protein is CAISGALSETQYF.

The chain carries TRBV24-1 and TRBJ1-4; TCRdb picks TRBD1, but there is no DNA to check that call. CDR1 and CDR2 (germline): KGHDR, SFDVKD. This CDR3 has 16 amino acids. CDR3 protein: CATSDSGTGEDEKLIF.